The TCR beta chain under discussion was sequenced for a study of neurological immune-mediated disorders. The cDNA was synthesized by 5'RACE incorporating 10-nucleotide random UMIs. From 15-18 subjects, over 180 million TCR-beta sequences were obtained in each sequencing run. TCRdb reanalysed the 5' RACE reads using MiXCR and keeps one entry per CDR3 protein. The sample shows approximately 20,000 distinct CDR3 sequences, roughly 14% of them seen only once. The table lists this clonotype with many counts. No antigen is known for it. Study-wide findings and caveats: HTLV-1-associated myelopathy had the most TCR clonal expansion, whereas multiple sclerosis had the least (lower than in healthy controls).

V lost 4 bases to trimming and J lost 6 bases; unmatched junction nucleotides: 12. The CDR3 consists of 15 residues. Germline values: CDR1 MNHEY, CDR2 SMNVEV (reference sequence). The TCR comes from a female donor with HTLV-1-associated myelopathy (HAM/TSP). The V gene is TRBV27, the J gene TRBJ2-7, with 7 bases lining up with TRBD1. The source material was PBMCs. CDR3 sequence reads: CASSSKTGVLSEQYF. The DNA for the CDR3 is TGTGCCAGCAGTTCGAAAACAGGGGTTCTGAGCGAGCAGTACTTC.